Listed below are T cell receptor beta chains from one sample, sequenced in a study of radiation and T cells in renal cell carcinoma. Assay used: immunoSEQ multiplex PCR; TCRdb lists only in-frame clones, some missing. This sample yields 10,000 to 15,000 clones, of which 30% to 40% are seen a single time; just over 15% belongs to the top ten. The starting material was tumor tissue, obtained from a patient whose treatment included radiotherapy and nephrectomy. The receptors were gathered from a man aged 55 to 70 with renal cell carcinoma. Both conserved end residues are trimmed from each CDR3. Size tells how often a clone was seen (once, few, many) or the class of an expanded clone, and some rows leave it out.

CDR3	length	size	V	J
ASRNTTNEKLF	11	NA	TRBV5-4	TRBJ1-4
ASRGQMNTEAF	11	few	TRBV7-2	TRBJ1-1
ASHRGNVLT	9	few	TRBV9	TRBJ2-6
SVEVWVEGNRNQDGYGYT	18	NA	TRBV29-1	TRBJ1-2
AWSAAQGWGYEQY	13	medium-sized	TRBV30	TRBJ2-7
ASSQADSRSTEAF	13	NA	TRBV4-2	TRBJ1-1
TSSFDSFCRPSSYNEQF	17	NA	TRBV1	TRBJ2-1
ATSRDTAAETQY	12	NA	TRBV15	TRBJ2-5
ASSLGWEMNTEAF	13	NA	TRBV5-4	TRBJ1-1
ASSFLRTSTDTQY	13	NA	TRBV11-2	TRBJ2-3
ASSPSPRSEQF	11	NA	TRBV11-3	TRBJ2-1
ASGLHRETQY	10	few	TRBV12-5	TRBJ2-5
ASSSNSGTLGYT	12	few	TRBV7-2	TRBJ1-2
ASSPRQGMETQY	12	NA	TRBV7-2	TRBJ2-5
ASSVGEAGELF	11	NA	TRBV9	TRBJ2-2
ASSQAGDGSYGYT	13	NA	TRBV4-3	TRBJ1-2
ASSLSGVENEQF	12	NA	TRBV4-1	TRBJ2-1
ASSLASGGRTSPYEQY	16	few	TRBV7-2	TRBJ2-7
ASSVLGTGGIHEQF	14	NA	TRBV9	TRBJ2-1
ASRLTGTGGGYT	12	few	TRBV6-5	TRBJ1-2
AWTTNTEAF	9	NA	TRBV30	TRBJ1-1
ASSMETSRDYGYT	13	few	TRBV19	TRBJ1-2
ASSDLRTTGFQY	12	few	TRBV5-6	TRBJ2-4
ASRYQGVNQPQH	12	NA	TRBV19	TRBJ1-5
ASSEEAGRRGGYT	13	few	TRBV25-1	TRBJ1-2
ASSLSLGKGYT	11	NA	TRBV7-2	TRBJ1-2
ASSQQGAQGYT	11	NA	TRBV27	TRBJ1-2
ASRKDEGRTDTQY	13	once	TRBV5-4	TRBJ2-3
ASSQGPSGIYQETQY	15	few	TRBV9	TRBJ2-5
SVRDRGMNIQY	11	NA	TRBV29-1	TRBJ2-4
AWSAPGRSWGDTEAF	15	NA	TRBV30	TRBJ1-1
SVFNTGGARYGYT	13	medium-sized	TRBV29-1	TRBJ1-2
ASSFGGSTDTQY	12	few	TRBV28	TRBJ2-3
ASSHGPGGYT	10	NA	TRBV14	TRBJ1-2
ASSYTGTYEQY	11	few	TRBV5-1	TRBJ2-7
ASSLKGQELSGELF	14	NA	TRBV5-6	TRBJ2-2
ASSQDPTGELF	11	NA	TRBV4-1	TRBJ2-2
ASSIGSSGNTIY	12	NA	TRBV19	TRBJ1-3
SARTDYGYT	9	NA	TRBV29-1	TRBJ1-2
ASSLSSGGQY	10	few	TRBV13	TRBJ2-5
ASRQIDREKNTEAF	14	NA	TRBV11-2	TRBJ1-1
ASSEGWGGNTIY	12	NA	TRBV6-1	TRBJ1-3
ASANPSTDTQY	11	many	TRBV9	TRBJ2-3
ASSQATGTMENIQY	14	few	TRBV4-1	TRBJ2-4
ASSPTGVYGYT	11	NA	TRBV11-3	TRBJ1-2
ASSIWENTEAF	11	few	TRBV5-1	TRBJ1-1
AIRDLDNEQF	10	few	TRBV6-5	TRBJ2-1
ASTNSGGRYNEQF	13	few	TRBV19	TRBJ2-1
ASSLEGQGRANEQF	14	once	TRBV5-4	TRBJ2-1
ASSLVPILGTEAF	13	NA	TRBV7-9	TRBJ1-1
ASSLDPLSYEQY	12	NA	TRBV5-1	TRBJ2-7
ASSEGGNTIY	10	few	TRBV9	TRBJ1-3